The 2 T cell receptor beta chains presented below share a single source sample, sequenced in a study of blood T cell repertoires in COVID-19. The table came from immunoSEQ multiplex PCR; TCRdb's copy has only in-frame clones and leaves some out. The sample consists of 250,000 or so clones, approximately 86% of them appearing once. Sequenced material: peripheral blood. All receptors derive from a woman aged 60 to 75 with COVID-19, enrolled during active disease.

This sequence joins TRBV29-1 and TRBJ2-5, with D perhaps matching TRBD1 (5 bases). The CDR3 is 13 amino acids. CDR1 and CDR2 (germline): SQVTM, ANQGSEA. V was trimmed by 1 base and J by 5 bases, leaving 11 bases between them. The CDR3 nucleotides read TGCAGCGTTGAAGGGGGCGCCAGGGAGACCCAGTACTTC. This translates into CSVEGGARETQYF.

The J gene is TRBJ2-7, the V gene TRBV7-8, with 8 nucleotides matching TRBD2. The CDR3 has 15 residues. Germline values: CDR1 SGHVS, CDR2 FQNEAQ. V trimming: 4 bases; J trimming: 4 bases; junction bases outside the gene matches: 9. CDR3 bases: TGTGCCAGCAGCTCGAGCGGGAGAGGAAGATACGAGCAGTACTTC. Translated, it gives CASSSSGRGRYEQYF.